This T cell receptor beta chain stems from a study of early T cells in non-severe SARS-CoV-2 infection. Study as a whole: Sequencing of bulk RNA from unsorted whole blood was done, without chain pairing.

The V end was cut by 5 bases, the J end by 5 bases, with 15 bases between. The CDR3 sequence is 14 residues long. Individual cDNA molecules were tagged with unique molecular identifiers. TCRdb re-analysed the 5' RACE reads in MiXCR, keeping a single row per CDR3 protein. Among 35,000 to 55,000 distinct CDR3 sequences listed, under 30% were seen once. The sample consisted of whole blood, taken at baseline. V and J are TRBV12-3 or TRBV12-4 and TRBJ2-5, with TRBD2 as a possible D gene (6 bases). The receptor was derived from an adult who was a healthcare worker with PCR-confirmed SARS-CoV-2 infection or an uninfected control (not recorded which). The CDR3 sequence is CASSPPRERETQYF. CDR3 DNA: TGTGCCAGCAGTCCCCCCCGGGAGCGGGAGACCCAGTACTTC.